This TCR beta chain is drawn from a study of blood T cells in healthy people across ages. About the study: The capture of about one barcoded beta molecule per two T cells was achieved by template switching. Points from the study as a whole: More naive CD4+ cells and higher diversity were found in long-lived than in aged donors.

J was trimmed by 4 bases and V by 7 bases; bases with no gene match: 13. The CDR3 loop spans 14 amino acids. Germline V gene sequence: CDR1 SQVTM, CDR2 ANQGSEA. Donation came from healthy Caucasian individuals in Russia who were aged roughly 6 to 95. It was 9.5 to 10 milliliters of peripheral blood that were drawn from each donor. This clonotype was seen a handful of times. Its specificity is not known. A J-beta primer mix and a sample-barcoded 5' primer were used in a second PCR of about 7 to 11 cycles. TCRdb used MiXCR to reprocess the 5' RACE reads, holding one entry per CDR3 protein. The sample gives approximately 1,700,000 distinct CDR3 sequences, roughly two fifths of which show up once; roughly 23% is in the top ten.

The TCR originated in a human donor in good health. The specimen sequenced was blood. J is TRBJ2-7 and V is TRBV29-1, with TRBD1 identical over 7 bases. CDR3 in amino acids: CSASPRDRQYEQYF. In DNA form, the CDR3 reads TGCAGCGCCTCACCCCGGGACAGACAATACGAGCAGTACTTC.